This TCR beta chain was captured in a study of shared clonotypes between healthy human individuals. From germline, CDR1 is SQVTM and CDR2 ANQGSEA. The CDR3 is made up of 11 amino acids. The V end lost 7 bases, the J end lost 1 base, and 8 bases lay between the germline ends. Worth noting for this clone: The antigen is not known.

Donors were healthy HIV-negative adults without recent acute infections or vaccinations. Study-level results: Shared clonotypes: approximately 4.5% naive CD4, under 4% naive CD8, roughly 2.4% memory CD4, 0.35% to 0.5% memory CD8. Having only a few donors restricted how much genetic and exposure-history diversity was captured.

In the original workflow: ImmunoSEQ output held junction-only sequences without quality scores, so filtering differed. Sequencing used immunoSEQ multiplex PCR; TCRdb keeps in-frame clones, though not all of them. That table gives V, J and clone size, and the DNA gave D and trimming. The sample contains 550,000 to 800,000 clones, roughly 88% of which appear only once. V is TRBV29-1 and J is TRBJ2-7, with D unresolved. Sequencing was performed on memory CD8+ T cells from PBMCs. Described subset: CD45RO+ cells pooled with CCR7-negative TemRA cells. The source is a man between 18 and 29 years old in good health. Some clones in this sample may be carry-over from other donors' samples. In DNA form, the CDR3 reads TGCAGCGGCGGCAGTTCCTACGAGCAGTACTTC. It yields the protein CSGGSSYEQYF.